A selection of T cell receptor beta chains follows, all from one sample in a study of CD8+CD57+ T cells in acquired aplastic anemia. MiXCR, run by TCRdb on the reads, gives a single entry per CDR3 protein. The sample contains around 140,000 distinct CDR3 sequences, around two fifths of which appear only once. The sequenced sample was sorted CD4+, CD8+, or CD8+CD57+ T cells (not recorded which) from PBMCs. All receptors derive from a human donor in good health, serving as a control. Each CDR3 is given with its conserved first and last residue. Each record gives: D gene, V gene, clone size, J gene, CDR3 protein, CDR3 DNA. A D gene is named only where the DNA matches it firmly. Expanded clones are given a class, and other clones once, few, many or no size at all.

TRBD2	TRBV14	few	TRBJ2-2	CASSKTSFSTGELFF	TGTGCCAGCAGCAAGACTAGCTTTTCAACCGGGGAGCTGTTTTTT
.	TRBV10-1	.	TRBJ2-1	CASSESPDSRVNEQFF	TGCGCCAGCAGTGAGTCCCCGGACAGTCGAGTCAATGAGCAGTTCTTC
TRBD1	TRBV5-1	.	TRBJ2-1	CASSLRQGVLNEQFF	TGCGCCAGCAGCCTCCGACAGGGCGTTCTGAATGAGCAGTTCTTC
.	TRBV9	few	TRBJ2-6	CASSPWSSGANVLTF	TGTGCCAGCAGCCCCTGGAGCTCTGGGGCCAACGTCCTGACTTTC
.	TRBV4-2	many	TRBJ2-7	CASSQDGQNAYEQYF	TGTGCCAGCAGCCAAGATGGGCAGAACGCCTACGAGCAGTACTTC
.	TRBV5-1	many	TRBJ1-1	CASSLVGDTEAFF	TGCGCCAGCAGCTTGGTAGGGGACACTGAAGCTTTCTTT
TRBD2	TRBV5-1	many	TRBJ2-1	CASSWGTSVVNEQFF	TGCGCCAGCAGCTGGGGGACTAGCGTGGTCAATGAGCAGTTCTTC
.	TRBV4-2	many	TRBJ2-7	CASSQGLEHEQYF	TGTGCCAGCAGCCAAGGACTAGAACACGAGCAGTACTTC
.	TRBV12-3/TRBV12-4	many	TRBJ2-7	CASSYKGESSYEQYF	TGTGCCAGCAGTTACAAAGGGGAGAGCTCCTACGAGCAGTACTTC
TRBD1	TRBV9	many	TRBJ1-1	CASSHRGRRGTEAFF	TGTGCCAGCAGCCACAGGGGCCGTCGGGGCACTGAAGCTTTCTTT
TRBD2	TRBV25-1	.	TRBJ2-1	CVSSARVRLAGYNEQFF	TGTGTCAGCAGTGCTAGAGTCCGACTAGCGGGGTACAATGAGCAGTTCTTC
.	TRBV5-6	.	TRBJ1-2	CASSLGGRLESGYTF	TGTGCCAGCAGCTTGGGGGGCCGGCTAGAGTCGGGCTACACCTTC
.	TRBV6-1	few	TRBJ2-1	CATQGKRLSYNEQFF	TGTGCCACCCAAGGGAAGCGCCTTTCCTACAATGAGCAGTTCTTC
.	TRBV6-1	many	TRBJ1-1	CASSSQYTEAFF	TGTGCCAGCAGTTCTCAGTACACTGAAGCTTTCTTT
TRBD1	TRBV2	.	TRBJ1-5	CASSMDRGSNQPQHF	TGTGCCAGCAGCATGGACAGGGGGAGCAATCAGCCCCAGCATTTT
.	TRBV27	few	TRBJ2-3	CASSLSERLGLTDTQYF	TGTGCCAGCAGTTTATCGGAGCGACTAGGTCTGACAGATACGCAGTATTTT
.	TRBV24-1	many	TRBJ1-5	CATQGTNQPQHF	TGTGCCACCCAGGGGACCAATCAGCCCCAGCATTTT
TRBD1	TRBV6-1	few	TRBJ1-2	CASSEALGQPKSYGYTF	TGTGCCAGCAGTGAAGCGCTGGGACAGCCAAAATCCTATGGCTACACCTTC
TRBD2	TRBV7-6	many	TRBJ2-1	CASSILAGAYNEQFF	TGTGCCAGCAGCATCCTAGCGGGGGCCTACAATGAGCAGTTCTTC
.	TRBV5-1	.	TRBJ1-1	CASSLEWENTEAFF	TGCGCCAGCAGCTTGGAATGGGAGAACACTGAAGCTTTCTTT
.	TRBV29-1	.	TRBJ2-7	CSVEGAGAYEQYF	TGCAGCGTTGAAGGGGCAGGGGCCTACGAGCAGTACTTC
.	TRBV5-1	many	TRBJ1-2	CASRDSGGYTF	TGCGCCAGCAGGGATAGCGGGGGCTACACCTTC
TRBD1	TRBV7-2	many	TRBJ1-4	CASSRQGASNEKLFF	TGTGCCAGCAGCAGACAGGGGGCAAGCAATGAAAAACTGTTTTTT
.	TRBV29-1	few	TRBJ1-2	CSVSVSDYTF	TGCAGCGTTTCGGTGTCGGACTACACCTTC
.	TRBV7-2	many	TRBJ2-7	CASSLDGGAGYEQYF	TGTGCCAGCAGCTTGGATGGGGGGGCGGGGTACGAGCAGTACTTC